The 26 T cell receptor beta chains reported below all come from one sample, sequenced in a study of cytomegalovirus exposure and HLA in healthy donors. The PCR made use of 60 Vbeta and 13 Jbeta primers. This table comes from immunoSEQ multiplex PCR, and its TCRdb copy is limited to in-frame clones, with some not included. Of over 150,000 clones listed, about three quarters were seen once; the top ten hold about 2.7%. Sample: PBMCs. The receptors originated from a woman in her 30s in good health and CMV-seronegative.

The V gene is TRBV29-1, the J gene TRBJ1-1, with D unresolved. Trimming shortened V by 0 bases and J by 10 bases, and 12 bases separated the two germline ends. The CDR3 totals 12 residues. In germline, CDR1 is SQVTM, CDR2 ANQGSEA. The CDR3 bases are TGCAGCGTTGAAGATCTCGGGGTACCAGCTTTCTTT. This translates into CSVEDLGVPAFF.

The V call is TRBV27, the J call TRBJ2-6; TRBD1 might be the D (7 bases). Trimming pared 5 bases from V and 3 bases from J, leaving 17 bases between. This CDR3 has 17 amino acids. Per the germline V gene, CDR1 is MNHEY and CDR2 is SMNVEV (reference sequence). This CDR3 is CASSPRDSYLGANVLTF. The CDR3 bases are TGTGCCAGCAGTCCGCGGGACAGCTACCTTGGGGCCAACGTCCTGACTTTC. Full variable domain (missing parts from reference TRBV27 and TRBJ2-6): EAQVTQNPRYLITVTGKKLTVTCSQNMNHEYMSWYRQDPGLGLRQIYYSMNVEVTDKGDVPEGYKVSRKEKRNFPLILESPSPNQTSLYFCASSPRDSYLGANVLTFGAGSRLTVL.

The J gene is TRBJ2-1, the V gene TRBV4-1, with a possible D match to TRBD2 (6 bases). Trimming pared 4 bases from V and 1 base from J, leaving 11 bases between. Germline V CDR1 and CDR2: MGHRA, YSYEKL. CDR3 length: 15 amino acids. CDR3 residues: CASSLGTASYNEQFF. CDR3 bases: TGCGCCAGCAGCCTCGGGACTGCATCCTACAATGAGCAGTTCTTC.

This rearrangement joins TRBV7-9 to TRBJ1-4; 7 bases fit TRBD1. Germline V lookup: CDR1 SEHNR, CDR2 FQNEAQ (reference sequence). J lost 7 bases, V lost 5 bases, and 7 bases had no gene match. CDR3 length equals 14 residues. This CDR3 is CASSTTGLTEKLFF. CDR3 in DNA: TGTGCCAGCAGCACGACAGGGCTGACTGAAAAACTGTTTTTT.

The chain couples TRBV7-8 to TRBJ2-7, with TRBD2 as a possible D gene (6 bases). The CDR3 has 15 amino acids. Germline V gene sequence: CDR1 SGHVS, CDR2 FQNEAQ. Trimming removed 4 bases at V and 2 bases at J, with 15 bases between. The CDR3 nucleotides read TGTGCCAGCAGCTCCGCCGGGACTGGCACCTACGAGCAGTACTTC. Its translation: CASSSAGTGTYEQYF.

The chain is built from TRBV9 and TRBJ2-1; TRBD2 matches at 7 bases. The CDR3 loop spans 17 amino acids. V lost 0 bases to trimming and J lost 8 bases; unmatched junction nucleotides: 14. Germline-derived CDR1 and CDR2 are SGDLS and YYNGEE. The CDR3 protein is CASSVATWEGPSYEQFF. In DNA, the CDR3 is TGTGCCAGCAGCGTAGCTACTTGGGAGGGCCCTAGCTATGAGCAGTTCTTC.

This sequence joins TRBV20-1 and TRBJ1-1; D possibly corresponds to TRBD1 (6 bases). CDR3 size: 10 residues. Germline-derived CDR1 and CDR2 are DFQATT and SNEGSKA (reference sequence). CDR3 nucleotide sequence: TGCAGCAGGGGTGGCACTGAAGCTTTCTTT. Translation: CSRGGTEAFF.

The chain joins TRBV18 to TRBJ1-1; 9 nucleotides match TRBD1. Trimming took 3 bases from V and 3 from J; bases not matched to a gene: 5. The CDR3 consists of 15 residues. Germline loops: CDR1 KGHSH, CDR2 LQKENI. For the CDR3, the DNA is TGTGCCAGCTCACCTACAGGGGGCGCGGACACTGAAGCTTTCTTT. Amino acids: CASSPTGGADTEAFF.

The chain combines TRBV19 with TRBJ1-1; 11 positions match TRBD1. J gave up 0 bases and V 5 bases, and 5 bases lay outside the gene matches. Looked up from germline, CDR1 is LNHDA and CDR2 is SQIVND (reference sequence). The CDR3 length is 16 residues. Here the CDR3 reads CASSPGTGGMNTEAFF. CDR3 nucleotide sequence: TGTGCCAGTAGTCCCGGGACAGGGGGTATGAACACTGAAGCTTTCTTT.

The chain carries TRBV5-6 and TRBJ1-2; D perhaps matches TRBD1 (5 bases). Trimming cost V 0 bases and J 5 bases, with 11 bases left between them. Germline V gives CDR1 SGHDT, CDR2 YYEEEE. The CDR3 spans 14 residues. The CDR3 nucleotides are TGTGCCAGCAGCTTGGACAGGCCCTCTTATGGCTACACCTTC. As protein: CASSLDRPSYGYTF.

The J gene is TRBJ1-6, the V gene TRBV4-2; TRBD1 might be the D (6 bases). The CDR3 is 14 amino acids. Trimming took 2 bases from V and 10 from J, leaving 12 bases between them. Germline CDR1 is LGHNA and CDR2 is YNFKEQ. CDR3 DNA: TGTGCCAGCAGCCAAACAGGGTTAGGATCACCCCTCCACTTT. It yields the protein CASSQTGLGSPLHF.

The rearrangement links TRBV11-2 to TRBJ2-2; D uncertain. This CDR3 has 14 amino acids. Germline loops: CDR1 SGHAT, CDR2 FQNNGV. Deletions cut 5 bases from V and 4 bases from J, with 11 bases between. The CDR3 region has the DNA TGTGCCAGCAGCGGGCTGTGGTTCACCGGGGAGCTGTTTTTT. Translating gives CASSGLWFTGELFF.

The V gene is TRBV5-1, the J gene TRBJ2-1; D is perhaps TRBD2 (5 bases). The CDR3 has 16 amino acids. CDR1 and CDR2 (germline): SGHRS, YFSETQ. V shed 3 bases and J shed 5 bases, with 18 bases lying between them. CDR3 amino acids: CASSWERVATDNEQFF. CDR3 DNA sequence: TGCGCCAGCAGCTGGGAGAGAGTAGCGACGGACAATGAGCAGTTCTTC.

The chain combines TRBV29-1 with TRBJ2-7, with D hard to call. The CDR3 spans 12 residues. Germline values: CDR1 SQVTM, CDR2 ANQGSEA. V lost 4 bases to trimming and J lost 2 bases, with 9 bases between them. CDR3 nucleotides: TGCAGCGTTGTAGAGGCCGCCTACGAGCAGTACTTC. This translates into CSVVEAAYEQYF.

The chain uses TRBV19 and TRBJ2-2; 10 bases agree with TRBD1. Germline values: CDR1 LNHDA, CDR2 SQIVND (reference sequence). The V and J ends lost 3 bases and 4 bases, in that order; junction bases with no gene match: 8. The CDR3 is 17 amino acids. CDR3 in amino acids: CASSISVGQGPTGELFF. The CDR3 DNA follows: TGTGCCAGTAGTATTTCGGTGGGACAGGGGCCCACCGGGGAGCTGTTTTTT. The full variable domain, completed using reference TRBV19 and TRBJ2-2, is DGGITQSPKYLFRKEGQNVTLSCEQNLNHDAMYWYRQDPGQGLRLIYYSQIVNDFQKGDIAEGYSVSREKKESFPLTVTSAQKNPTAFYLCASSISVGQGPTGELFFGEGSRLTVL.

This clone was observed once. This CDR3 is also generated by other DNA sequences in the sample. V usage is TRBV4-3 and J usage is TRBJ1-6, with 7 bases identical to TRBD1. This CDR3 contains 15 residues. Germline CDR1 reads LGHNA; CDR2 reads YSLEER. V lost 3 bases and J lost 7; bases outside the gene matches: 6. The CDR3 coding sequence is TGCGCCAGCAGCCAGGACGGGACAGACAATTCACCCCTCCACTTT. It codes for CASSQDGTDNSPLHF.

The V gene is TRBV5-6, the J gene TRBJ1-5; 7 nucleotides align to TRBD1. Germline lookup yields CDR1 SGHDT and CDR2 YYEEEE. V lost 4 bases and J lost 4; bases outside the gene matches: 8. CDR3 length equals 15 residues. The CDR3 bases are TGTGCCAGCAGCGCCCGCACAGGGGCAAATCAGCCCCAGCATTTT. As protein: CASSARTGANQPQHF.

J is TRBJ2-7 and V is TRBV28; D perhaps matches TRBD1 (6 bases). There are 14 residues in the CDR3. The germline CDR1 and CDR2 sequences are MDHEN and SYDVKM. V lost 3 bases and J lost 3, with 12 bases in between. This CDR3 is CASSLQGQNYEQYF. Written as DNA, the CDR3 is TGTGCCAGCAGTTTGCAGGGACAAAACTACGAGCAGTACTTC.

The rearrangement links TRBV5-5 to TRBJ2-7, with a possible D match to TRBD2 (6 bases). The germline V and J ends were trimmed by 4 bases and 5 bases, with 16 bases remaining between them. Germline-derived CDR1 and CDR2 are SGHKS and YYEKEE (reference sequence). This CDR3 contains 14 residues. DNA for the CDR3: TGTGCCAGCAGCCGTGGCGGGACCCCTGACGAGCAGTACTTC. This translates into CASSRGGTPDEQYF.

CDR3 sequence reads: CASSPPDLAGVADTQYF. The CDR3 DNA sequence: TGTGCCAGCTCACCACCCGATCTAGCGGGAGTTGCAGATACGCAGTATTTT. This rearrangement joins TRBV18 to TRBJ2-3; the match to TRBD2 covers 10 bases. Germline V lookup: CDR1 KGHSH, CDR2 LQKENI. The CDR3 loop spans 17 amino acids. The V gene end was trimmed by 0 bases and the J gene end by 4 bases; junction bases not matched to a gene: 7.

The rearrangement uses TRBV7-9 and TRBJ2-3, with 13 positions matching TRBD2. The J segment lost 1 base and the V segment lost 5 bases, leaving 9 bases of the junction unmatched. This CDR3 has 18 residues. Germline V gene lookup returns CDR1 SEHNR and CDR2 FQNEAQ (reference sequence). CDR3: CASSELAGGVIGTDTQYF. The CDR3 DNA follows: TGTGCCAGCAGCGAACTAGCGGGAGGGGTTATAGGCACAGATACGCAGTATTTT.

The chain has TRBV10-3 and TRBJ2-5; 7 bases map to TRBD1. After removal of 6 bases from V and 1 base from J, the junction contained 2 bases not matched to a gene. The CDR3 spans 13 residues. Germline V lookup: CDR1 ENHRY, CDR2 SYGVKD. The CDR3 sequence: CAIRDRPQETQYF. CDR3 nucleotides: TGTGCCATCAGGGACAGGCCCCAAGAGACCCAGTACTTC.

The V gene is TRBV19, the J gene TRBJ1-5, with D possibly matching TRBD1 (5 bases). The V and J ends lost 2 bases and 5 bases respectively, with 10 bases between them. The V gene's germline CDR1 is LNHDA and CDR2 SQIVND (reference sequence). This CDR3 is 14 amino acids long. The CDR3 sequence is CASSIYGGDQPQHF. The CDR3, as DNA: TGTGCCAGTAGTATATACGGGGGGGATCAGCCCCAGCATTTT. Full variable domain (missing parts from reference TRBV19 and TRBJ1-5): DGGITQSPKYLFRKEGQNVTLSCEQNLNHDAMYWYRQDPGQGLRLIYYSQIVNDFQKGDIAEGYSVSREKKESFPLTVTSAQKNPTAFYLCASSIYGGDQPQHFGDGTRLSIL.

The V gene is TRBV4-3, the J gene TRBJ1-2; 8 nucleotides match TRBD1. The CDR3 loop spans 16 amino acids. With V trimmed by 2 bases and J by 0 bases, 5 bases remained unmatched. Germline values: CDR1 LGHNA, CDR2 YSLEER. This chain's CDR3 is CASSQPGTGANYGYTF. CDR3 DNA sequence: TGCGCCAGCAGCCAACCAGGGACAGGTGCTAACTATGGCTACACCTTC.

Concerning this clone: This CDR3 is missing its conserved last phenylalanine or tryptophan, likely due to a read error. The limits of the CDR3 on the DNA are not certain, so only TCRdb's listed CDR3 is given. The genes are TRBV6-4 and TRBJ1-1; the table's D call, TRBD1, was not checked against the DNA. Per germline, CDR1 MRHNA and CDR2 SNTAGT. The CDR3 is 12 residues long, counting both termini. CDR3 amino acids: CASSDGLADIVP.

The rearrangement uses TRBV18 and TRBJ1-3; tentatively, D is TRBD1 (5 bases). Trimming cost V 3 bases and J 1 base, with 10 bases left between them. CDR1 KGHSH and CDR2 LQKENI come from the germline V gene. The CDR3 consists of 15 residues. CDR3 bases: TGTGCCAGCTCACCCACCGGGGGGTCTGGAAACACCATATATTTT. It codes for CASSPTGGSGNTIYF.